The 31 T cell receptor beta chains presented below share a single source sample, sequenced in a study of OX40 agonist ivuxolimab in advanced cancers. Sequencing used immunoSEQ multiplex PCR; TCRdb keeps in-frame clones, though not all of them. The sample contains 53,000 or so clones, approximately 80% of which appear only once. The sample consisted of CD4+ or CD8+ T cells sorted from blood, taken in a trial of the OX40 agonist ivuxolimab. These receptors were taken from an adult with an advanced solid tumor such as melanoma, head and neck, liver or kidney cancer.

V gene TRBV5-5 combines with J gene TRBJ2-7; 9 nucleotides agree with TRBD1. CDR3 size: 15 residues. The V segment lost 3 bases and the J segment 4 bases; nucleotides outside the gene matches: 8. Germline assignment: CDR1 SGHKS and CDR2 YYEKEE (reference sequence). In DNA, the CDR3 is TGTGCCAGCAGCTCGACCCCGGGACAGGGATACGAGCAGTACTTC. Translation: CASSSTPGQGYEQYF.

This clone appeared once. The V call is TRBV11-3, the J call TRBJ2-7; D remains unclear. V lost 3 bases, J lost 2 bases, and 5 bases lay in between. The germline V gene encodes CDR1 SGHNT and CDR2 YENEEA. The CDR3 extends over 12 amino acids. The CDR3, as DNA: TGTGCCAGCAGCTTGGAAACCTACGAGCAGTACTTC. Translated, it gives CASSLETYEQYF.

CDR3 in amino acids: CATSRDTSGRDGELFF. CDR3 DNA sequence: TGTGCCACCAGCAGAGATACTAGCGGGAGGGACGGGGAGCTGTTTTTT. The chain uses TRBV15 and TRBJ2-2, with 13 bases that match TRBD2. In germline, CDR1 is LNHNV, CDR2 YYDKDF (reference sequence). This CDR3 is 16 amino acids long. V was pared by 0 bases and J by 7 bases, with 2 bases of the junction left unmatched.

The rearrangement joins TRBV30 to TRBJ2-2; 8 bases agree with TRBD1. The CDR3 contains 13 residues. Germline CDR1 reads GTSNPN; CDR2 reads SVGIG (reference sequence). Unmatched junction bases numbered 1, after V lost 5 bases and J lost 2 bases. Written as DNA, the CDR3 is TGTGCCTGGGGGACAGGTAACACCGGGGAGCTGTTTTTT. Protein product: CAWGTGNTGELFF.

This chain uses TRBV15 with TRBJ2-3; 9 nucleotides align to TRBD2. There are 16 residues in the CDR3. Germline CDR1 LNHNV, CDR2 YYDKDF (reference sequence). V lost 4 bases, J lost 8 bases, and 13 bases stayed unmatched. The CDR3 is CATSTSRAGGSSTQYF. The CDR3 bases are TGTGCCACCAGCACAAGTCGAGCGGGAGGCAGTAGTACGCAGTATTTT.

In nucleotides, the CDR3 is TGCGCCAGCAGCTTAGAACAGGTAGCGGAGACCCAGTACTTC. It yields the protein CASSLEQVAETQYF. The genes are TRBV5-1 and TRBJ2-5; D might be TRBD1 or TRBD2, each matching 5 bases. The CDR3 contains 14 residues. Trimming removed 2 bases at V and 5 bases at J, with 13 bases between. Germline V CDR1 and CDR2: SGHRS, YFSETQ.

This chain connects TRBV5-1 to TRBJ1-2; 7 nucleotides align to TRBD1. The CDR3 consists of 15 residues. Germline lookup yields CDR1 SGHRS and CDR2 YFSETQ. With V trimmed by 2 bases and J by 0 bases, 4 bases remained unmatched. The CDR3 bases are TGCGCCAGCAGCTTCGGAGGGGGCTCTAACTATGGCTACACCTTC. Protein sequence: CASSFGGGSNYGYTF.

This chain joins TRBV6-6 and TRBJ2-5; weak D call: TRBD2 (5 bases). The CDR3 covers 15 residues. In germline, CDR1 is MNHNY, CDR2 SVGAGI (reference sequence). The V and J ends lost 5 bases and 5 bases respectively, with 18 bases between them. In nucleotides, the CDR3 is TGTGCCAGCAGTGCTTCCTTAGGGAGCCTGGAGACCCAGTACTTC. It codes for CASSASLGSLETQYF.

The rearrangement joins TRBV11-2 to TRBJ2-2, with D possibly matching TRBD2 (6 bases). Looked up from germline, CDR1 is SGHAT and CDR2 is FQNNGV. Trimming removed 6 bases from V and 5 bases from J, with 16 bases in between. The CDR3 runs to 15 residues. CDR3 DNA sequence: TGTGCCAGCAGGCAAGCGGGTGGAGGGACCGGGGAGCTGTTTTTT. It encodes CASRQAGGGTGELFF.

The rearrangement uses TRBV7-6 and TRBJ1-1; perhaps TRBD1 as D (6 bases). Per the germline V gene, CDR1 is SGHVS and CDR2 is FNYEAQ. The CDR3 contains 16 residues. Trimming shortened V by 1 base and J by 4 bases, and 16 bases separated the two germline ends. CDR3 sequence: CASSLGGAMVVTEAFF. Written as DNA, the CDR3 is TGTGCCAGCAGCTTAGGGGGGGCGATGGTTGTCACTGAAGCTTTCTTT. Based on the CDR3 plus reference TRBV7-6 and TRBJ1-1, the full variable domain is GAGVSQSPRYKVTKRGQDVALRCDPISGHVSLYWYRQALGQGPEFLTYFNYEAQQDKSGLPNDRFSAERPEGSISTLTIQRTEQRDSAMYRCASSLGGAMVVTEAFFGQGTRLTVV.

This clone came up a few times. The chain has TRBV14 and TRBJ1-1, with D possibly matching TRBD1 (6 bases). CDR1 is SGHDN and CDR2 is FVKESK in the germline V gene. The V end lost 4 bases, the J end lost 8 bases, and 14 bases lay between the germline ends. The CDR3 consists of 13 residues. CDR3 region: CASSLNRVSEAFF. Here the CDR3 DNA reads TGTGCCAGCAGCCTTAACAGGGTGAGCGAAGCTTTCTTT.

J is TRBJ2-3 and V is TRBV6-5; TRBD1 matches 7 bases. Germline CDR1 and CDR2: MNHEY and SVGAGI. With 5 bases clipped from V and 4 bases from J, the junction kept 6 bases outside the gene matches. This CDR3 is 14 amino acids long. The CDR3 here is CASSVRQGSDTQYF. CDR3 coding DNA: TGTGCCAGCAGTGTTCGACAGGGTTCAGATACGCAGTATTTT.

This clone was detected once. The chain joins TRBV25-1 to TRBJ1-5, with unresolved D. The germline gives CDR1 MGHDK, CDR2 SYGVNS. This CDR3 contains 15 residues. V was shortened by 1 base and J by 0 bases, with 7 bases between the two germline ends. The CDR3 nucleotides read TGTGCCAGCAGTGAATCCTGGGCTAGCAATCAGCCCCAGCATTTT. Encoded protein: CASSESWASNQPQHF.

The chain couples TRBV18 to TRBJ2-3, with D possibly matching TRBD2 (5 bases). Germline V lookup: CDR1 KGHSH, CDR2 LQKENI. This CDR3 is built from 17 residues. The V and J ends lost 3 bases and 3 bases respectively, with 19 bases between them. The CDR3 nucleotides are TGTGCCAGCTCACCGAACCGTCGCTTTGGCGGGACAGATACGCAGTATTTT. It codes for CASSPNRRFGGTDTQYF.

CDR3 DNA sequence: TGTGCCAGCACAGGTCTAGACCAAGAGACCCAGTACTTC. Residues: CASTGLDQETQYF. The chain carries TRBV6-5 and TRBJ2-5; D not certain. Trimming stripped 7 bases from V and 0 bases from J, with 9 bases between. The CDR3 length is 13 residues. Germline CDR1 MNHEY, CDR2 SVGAGI.

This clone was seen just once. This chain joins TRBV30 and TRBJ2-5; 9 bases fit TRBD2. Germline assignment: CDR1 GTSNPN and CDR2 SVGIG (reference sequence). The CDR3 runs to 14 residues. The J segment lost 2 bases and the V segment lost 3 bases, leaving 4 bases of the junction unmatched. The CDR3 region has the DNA TGTGCCTGGAGAGCGGGGGGCCTTCAAGAGACCCAGTACTTC. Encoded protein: CAWRAGGLQETQYF.

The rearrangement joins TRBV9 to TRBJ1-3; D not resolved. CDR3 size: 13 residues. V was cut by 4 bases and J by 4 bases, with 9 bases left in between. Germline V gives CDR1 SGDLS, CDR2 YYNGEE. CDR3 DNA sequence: TGTGCCAGCAGCTCCAGCGCGGGAAACACCATATATTTT. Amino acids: CASSSSAGNTIYF. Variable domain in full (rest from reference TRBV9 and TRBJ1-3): DSGVTQTPKHLITATGQRVTLRCSPRSGDLSVYWYQQSLDQGLQFLIQYYNGEERAKGNILERFSAQQFPDLHSELNLSSLELGDSALYFCASSSSAGNTIYFGEGSWLTVV.

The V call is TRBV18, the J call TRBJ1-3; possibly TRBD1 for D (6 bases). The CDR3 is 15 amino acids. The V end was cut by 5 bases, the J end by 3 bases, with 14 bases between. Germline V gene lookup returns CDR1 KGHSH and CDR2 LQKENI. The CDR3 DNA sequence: TGTGCCAGCTCAGCCACAGGGTATTTTGGAAACACCATATATTTT. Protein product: CASSATGYFGNTIYF.

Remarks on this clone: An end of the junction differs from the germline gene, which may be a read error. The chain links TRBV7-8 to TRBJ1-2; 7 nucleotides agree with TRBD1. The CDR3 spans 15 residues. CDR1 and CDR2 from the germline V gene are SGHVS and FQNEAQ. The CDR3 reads CASSPAPQQGPPLVF. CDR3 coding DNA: TGTGCCAGCAGCCCAGCCCCACAACAGGGGCCCCCTTTAGTTTTC.

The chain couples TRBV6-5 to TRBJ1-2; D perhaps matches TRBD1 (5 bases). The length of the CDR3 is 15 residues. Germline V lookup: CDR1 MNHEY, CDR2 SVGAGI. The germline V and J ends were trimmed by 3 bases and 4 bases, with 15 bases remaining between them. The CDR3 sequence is CASSYGWGRTYGYTF. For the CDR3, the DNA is TGTGCCAGCAGTTATGGCTGGGGACGGACCTATGGCTACACCTTC.

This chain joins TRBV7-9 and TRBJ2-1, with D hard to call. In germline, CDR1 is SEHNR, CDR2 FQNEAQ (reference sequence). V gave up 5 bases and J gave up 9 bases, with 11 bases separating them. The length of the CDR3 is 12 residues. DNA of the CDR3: TGTGCCAGCAGCACCCGCGGAAGTGAGCAGTTCTTC. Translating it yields CASSTRGSEQFF.

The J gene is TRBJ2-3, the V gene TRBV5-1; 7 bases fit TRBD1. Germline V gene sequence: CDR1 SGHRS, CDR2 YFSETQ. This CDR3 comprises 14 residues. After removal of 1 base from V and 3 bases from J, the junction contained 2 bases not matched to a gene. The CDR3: CASSLTQGTDTQYF. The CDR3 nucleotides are TGCGCCAGCAGCTTGACACAGGGGACAGATACGCAGTATTTT.

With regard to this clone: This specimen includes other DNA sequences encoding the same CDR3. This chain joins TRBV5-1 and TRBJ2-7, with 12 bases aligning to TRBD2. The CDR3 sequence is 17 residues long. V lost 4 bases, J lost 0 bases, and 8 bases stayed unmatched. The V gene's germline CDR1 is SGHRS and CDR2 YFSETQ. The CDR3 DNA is TGCGCCAGCAGCCCTGGACTAGCGGGGTCTAGCTCCTACGAGCAGTACTTC. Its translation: CASSPGLAGSSSYEQYF. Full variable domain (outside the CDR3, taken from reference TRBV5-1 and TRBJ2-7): KAGVTQTPRYLIKTRGQQVTLSCSPISGHRSVSWYQQTPGQGLQFLFEYFSETQRNKGNFPGRFSGRQFSNSRSEMNVSTLELGDSALYLCASSPGLAGSSSYEQYFGPGTRLTVT.

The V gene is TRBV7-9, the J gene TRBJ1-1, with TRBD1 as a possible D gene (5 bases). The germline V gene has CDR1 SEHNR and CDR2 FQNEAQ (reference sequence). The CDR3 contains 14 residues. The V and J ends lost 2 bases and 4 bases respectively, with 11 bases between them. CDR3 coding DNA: TGTGCCAGCAGCTTAATGGTAGGGGCCACTGAAGCTTTCTTT. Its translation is CASSLMVGATEAFF. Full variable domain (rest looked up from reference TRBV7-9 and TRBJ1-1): DTGVSQNPRHKITKRGQNVTFRCDPISEHNRLYWYRQTLGQGPEFLTYFQNEAQLEKSRLLSDRFSAERPKGSFSTLEIQRTEQGDSAMYLCASSLMVGATEAFFGQGTRLTVV.

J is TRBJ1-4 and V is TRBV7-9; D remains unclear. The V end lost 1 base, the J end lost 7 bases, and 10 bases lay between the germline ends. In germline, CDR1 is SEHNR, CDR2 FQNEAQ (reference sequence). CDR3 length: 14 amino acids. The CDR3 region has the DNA TGTGCCAGCAGCTTAGAGGGAGGCAGTGAAAAACTGTTTTTT. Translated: CASSLEGGSEKLFF.

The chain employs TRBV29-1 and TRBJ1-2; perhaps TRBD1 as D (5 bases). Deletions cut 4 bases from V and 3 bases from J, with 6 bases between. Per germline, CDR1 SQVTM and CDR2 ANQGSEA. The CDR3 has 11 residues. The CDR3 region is CSVARDYGYTF. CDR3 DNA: TGCAGCGTTGCCAGGGACTATGGCTACACCTTC.

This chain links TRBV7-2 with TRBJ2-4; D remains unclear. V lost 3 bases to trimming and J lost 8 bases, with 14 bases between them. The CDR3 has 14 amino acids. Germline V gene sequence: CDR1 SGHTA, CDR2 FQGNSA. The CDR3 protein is CASSFDPSIDIQYF. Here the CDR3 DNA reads TGTGCCAGCAGCTTTGATCCGAGTATAGACATTCAGTACTTC.

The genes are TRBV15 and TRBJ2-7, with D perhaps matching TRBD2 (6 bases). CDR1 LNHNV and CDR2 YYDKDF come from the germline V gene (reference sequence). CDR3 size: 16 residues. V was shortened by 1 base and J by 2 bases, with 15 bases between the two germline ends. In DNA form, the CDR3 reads TGTGCCACCAGCAGAGGGACGGGACTCGCAACCTACGAGCAGTACTTC. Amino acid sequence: CATSRGTGLATYEQYF.

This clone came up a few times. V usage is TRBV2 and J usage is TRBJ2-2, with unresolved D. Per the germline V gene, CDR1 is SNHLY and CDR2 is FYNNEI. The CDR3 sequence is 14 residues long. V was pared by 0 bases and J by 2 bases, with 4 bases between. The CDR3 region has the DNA TGTGCCAGCAGTGAAGCAAGTAACACCGGGGAGCTGTTTTTT. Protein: CASSEASNTGELFF.

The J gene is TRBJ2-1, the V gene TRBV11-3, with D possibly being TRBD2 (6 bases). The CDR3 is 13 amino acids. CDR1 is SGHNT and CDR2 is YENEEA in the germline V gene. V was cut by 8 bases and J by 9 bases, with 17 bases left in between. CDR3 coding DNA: TGTGCCAGCGCCCCGCGGAGGGCCCCTGAGCAGTTCTTC. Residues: CASAPRRAPEQFF.

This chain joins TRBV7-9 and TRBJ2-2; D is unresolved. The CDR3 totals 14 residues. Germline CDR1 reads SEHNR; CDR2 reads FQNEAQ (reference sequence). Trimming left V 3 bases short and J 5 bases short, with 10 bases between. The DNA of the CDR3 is TGTGCCAGCAGCTTCGCCGAAGGGACCGGGGAGCTGTTTTTT. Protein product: CASSFAEGTGELFF.